The source of this TCR beta chain is a study of blood T cell repertoires in COVID-19. Study summary: Spain, Italy and the United States supplied samples that represented acute and convalescent COVID-19.

TCRdb's copy holds only in-frame clones and misses some; the assay was immunoSEQ multiplex PCR. The sample comprises under 350,000 clones, 75% to 90% of which are singletons, and roughly 5% rests with the top ten. V lost 2 bases and J 0 bases, leaving 14 bases between the germline ends. CDR1 is WNHNN and CDR2 is SYGVQD in the germline V gene (reference sequence). The CDR3 is 16 residues long. The material sequenced was peripheral blood. This TCR derives from a middle-aged man with acute or convalescent COVID-19. The chain uses TRBV10-1 and TRBJ2-7; tentative D call: TRBD1 (5 bases). The CDR3 DNA sequence: TGCGCCAGCAGTGAGCCCTCCGTCCAGGGCTCCTACGAGCAGTACTTC. This sequence encodes CASSEPSVQGSYEQYF.